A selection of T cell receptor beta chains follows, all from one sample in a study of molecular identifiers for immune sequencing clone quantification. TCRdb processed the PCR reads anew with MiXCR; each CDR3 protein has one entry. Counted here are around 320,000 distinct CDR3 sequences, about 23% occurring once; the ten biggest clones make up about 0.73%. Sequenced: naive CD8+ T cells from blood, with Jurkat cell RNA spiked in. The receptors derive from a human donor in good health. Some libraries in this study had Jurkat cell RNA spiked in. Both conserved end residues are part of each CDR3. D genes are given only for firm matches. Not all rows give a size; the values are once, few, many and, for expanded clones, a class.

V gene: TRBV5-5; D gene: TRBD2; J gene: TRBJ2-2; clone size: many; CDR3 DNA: TGTGCCAGCATCTCGGGGACTACATACACCGGGGAGCTGTTTTTT; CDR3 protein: CASISGTTYTGELFF
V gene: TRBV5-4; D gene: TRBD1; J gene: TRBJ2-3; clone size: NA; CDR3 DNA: TGTGCCAGCGGCTCGGGACAGGGCACAGATACGCAGTATTTT; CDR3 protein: CASGSGQGTDTQYF
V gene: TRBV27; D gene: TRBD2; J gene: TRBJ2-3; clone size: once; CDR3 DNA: TGTGCCAGCAGTTTATCGCCGAGGCTAGCGGGGGACTCCGTCAGCACAGATACGCAGTATTTT; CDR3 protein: CASSLSPRLAGDSVSTDTQYF
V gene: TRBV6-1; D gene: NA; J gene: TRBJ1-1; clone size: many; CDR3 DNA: TGTGCCAGCAGTGAAGTAGCGAACACTGAAGCTTTCTTT; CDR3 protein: CASSEVANTEAFF
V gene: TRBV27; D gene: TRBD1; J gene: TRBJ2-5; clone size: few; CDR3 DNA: TGTGCCAGCAGTTATCGAAATACAGGGGGCAGAGAGACCCAGTACTTC; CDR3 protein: CASSYRNTGGRETQYF
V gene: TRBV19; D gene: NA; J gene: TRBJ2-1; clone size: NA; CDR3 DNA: TGTGCCAGTAGTCGTCAGGGGCCCGGATACAATGAGCAGTTCTTC; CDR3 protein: CASSRQGPGYNEQFF
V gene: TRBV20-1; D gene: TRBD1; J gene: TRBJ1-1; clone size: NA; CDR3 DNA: TGCAGTGCTTGGCCACCCGGGACAGGGGGAAGGATGGCTGAAGCTTTCTTT; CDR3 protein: CSAWPPGTGGRMAEAFF
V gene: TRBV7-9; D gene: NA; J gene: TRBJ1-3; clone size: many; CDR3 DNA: TGTGCCAGCAGACCTCCTGTGGGGGCTGGAAACACCATATATTTT; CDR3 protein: CASRPPVGAGNTIYF
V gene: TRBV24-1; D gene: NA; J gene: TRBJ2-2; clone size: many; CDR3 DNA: TGTGCCACCAGTGACCCGAACACCGGGGAGCTGTTTTTT; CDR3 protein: CATSDPNTGELFF
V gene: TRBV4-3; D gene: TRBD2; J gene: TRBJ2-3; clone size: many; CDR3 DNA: TGCGCCAGCAGCCAAGCGGTAGCGGGGGGGAGGCCAGATACGCAGTATTTT; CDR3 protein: CASSQAVAGGRPDTQYF
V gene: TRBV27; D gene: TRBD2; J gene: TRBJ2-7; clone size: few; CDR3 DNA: TGTGCCAGCAGTTTATCGAGTAGCGGGAGTCACGAGCAGTACTTC; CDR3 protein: CASSLSSSGSHEQYF
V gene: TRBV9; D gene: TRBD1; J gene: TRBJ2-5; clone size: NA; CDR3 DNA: TGTGCCAGCAGCGCCTGGGGACAGGGTTCTCAAGAGACCCAGTACTTC; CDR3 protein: CASSAWGQGSQETQYF
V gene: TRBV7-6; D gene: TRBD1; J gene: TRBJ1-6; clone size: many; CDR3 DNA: TGTGCCAGCAGCTTGTCTGACAGGGATCCTAATTCACCCCTCCACTTT; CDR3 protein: CASSLSDRDPNSPLHF
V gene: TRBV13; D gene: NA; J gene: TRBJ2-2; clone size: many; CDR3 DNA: TGTGCCAGCAGCCCTTTTGGTCCGGGGAGCGCTGGGGTGGAGGAGCTGTTTTTT; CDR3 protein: CASSPFGPGSAGVEELFF
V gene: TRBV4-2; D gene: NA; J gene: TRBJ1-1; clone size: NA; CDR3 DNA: TGTGCCAGCAGCCAAGAACGGCAGGCTCTTCGGTTGAACACTGAAGCTTTCTTT; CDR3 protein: CASSQERQALRLNTEAFF
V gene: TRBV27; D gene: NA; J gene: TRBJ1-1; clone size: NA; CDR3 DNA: TGTGCCAGCAGTTTTAGCGGCAGCGACGCTTTCTTT; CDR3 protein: CASSFSGSDAFF
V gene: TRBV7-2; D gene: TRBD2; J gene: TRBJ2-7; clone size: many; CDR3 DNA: TGTGCCAGCAGCTTAGTCGGGGGGGCATTCGACGAGCAGTACTTC; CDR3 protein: CASSLVGGAFDEQYF
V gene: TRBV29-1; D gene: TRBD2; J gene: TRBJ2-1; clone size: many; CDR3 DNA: TGCAGCGTAAGAGAGCGGGGGCGAAATGAGCAGTTCTTC; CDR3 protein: CSVRERGRNEQFF
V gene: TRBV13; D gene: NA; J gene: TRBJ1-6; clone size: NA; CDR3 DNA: TGTGCCAGCAGCGCGACGGGTGATAATTCACCCCTCCACTTT; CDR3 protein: CASSATGDNSPLHF
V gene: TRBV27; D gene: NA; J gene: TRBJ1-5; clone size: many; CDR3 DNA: TGTGCCAGCAGTTTAGCGGGCAGCCTTAGCAATCAGCCCCAGCATTTT; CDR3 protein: CASSLAGSLSNQPQHF
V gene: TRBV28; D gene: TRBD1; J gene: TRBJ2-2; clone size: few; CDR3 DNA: TGTGCCAGCAGTTTGCTTTACAGGGGGCTCACCGGGGAGCTGTTTTTT; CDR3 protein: CASSLLYRGLTGELFF
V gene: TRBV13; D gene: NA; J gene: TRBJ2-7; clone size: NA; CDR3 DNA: TGTGCCAGCAGCTTAGGGTCCGAGCGGGCGAACTTC; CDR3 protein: CASSLGSERANF
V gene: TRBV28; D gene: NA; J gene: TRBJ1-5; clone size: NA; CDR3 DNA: TGTGCCAGCAAGCACAGGCCTAATAGCAATCAGCCCCAGCATTTT; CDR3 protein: CASKHRPNSNQPQHF
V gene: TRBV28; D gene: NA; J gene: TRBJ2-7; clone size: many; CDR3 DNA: TGTGCCAGCAGTTTACCCATGGGGTCCTCCTACGAGCAGTACTTC; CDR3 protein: CASSLPMGSSYEQYF
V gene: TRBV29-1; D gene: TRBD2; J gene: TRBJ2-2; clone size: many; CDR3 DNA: TGCAGCGTTGTAGCGGGAGGATTCACCGGGGAGCTGTTTTTT; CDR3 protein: CSVVAGGFTGELFF
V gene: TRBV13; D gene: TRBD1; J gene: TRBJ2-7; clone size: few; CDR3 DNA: TGTGCCAGCAGCCTCTCAACTCTCGACAGGGATTCATCCTACGAGCAGTACTTC; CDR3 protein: CASSLSTLDRDSSYEQYF